Sequencing of this T cell receptor (beta chain) was carried out in a study of CD4 T cells in relation to SARS-CoV-2 and coronaviruses (dated by TCRdb to about 2021). At the level of the whole study: In the ViraFEST assay, PBMCs were cultured with antigen for around eleven days, after which TCR beta CDR3s were sequenced to identify antigen-specific clonal expansions. An HIV-1 Nef peptide pool or a culture without peptide was used as the negative reference condition. Using patient-derived lymphoblastoid cell lines, the shared crossreactive spike epitopes were mapped to their HLA restriction. Memory CD4+ T cell crossreactivity between SARS-CoV-2 and common cold coronavirus spike proteins was assessed at the TCR clonotype level in the study. Samples from a few pre-COVID donors and the naive versus memory experiments were sequenced with the Adaptive Biotechnologies TCR-sequencing kit; other data were Illumina-based. Expansion assays from other donors in the study were sequenced with a different, Illumina-based TCR-beta assay. Broader findings and caveats from the paper: Crossreactivity analysis centred on spike protein, so crossreactivity against other viral proteins was not assessed. No donor contributed both pre-pandemic and post-infection samples, which limited tracing the source of pre-existing responses. Compared with monoreactive clones, crossreactive clones had significantly weaker SARS-CoV-2-driven expansion, a result consistent with antigenic imprinting. About 65% of donors had memory CD4+ clonotypes that crossrecognized SARS-CoV-2 and at least one common cold coronavirus spike. The study was limited by small numbers of patients and tested TCRs.

About this clone: The clone's antigen remains unknown. One base away there is no much larger clone; base qualities are not given.

CD4+ T cells from unexposed donors were collected before the COVID-19 pandemic (2011-2018). After around 10 days of culture, CD4+ T cells were isolated with the EasySep CD4+ T cell isolation kit. As cell number allowed, CD4+ T cells from unexposed donors were tested for reactivity to SARS-CoV-2 S and N and to four common cold coronavirus spike pools. PBMCs were cultured at a few million per well in IMDM supplemented with around 5% human AB serum and roughly 9.6 IU/ml IL-2. Half of the culture medium was replaced with fresh IL-2-containing medium on days 3 and 7. Triplicate replicate wells were generally used for each peptide culture condition. The leukapheresis product for the unexposed donors was obtained through commercial purchase. Ficoll-Paque PLUS gradient centrifugation was used to isolate PBMCs from either whole blood or leukapheresis product. PBMCs were either cryopreserved at -140°C or used fresh in the expansion assay. The QIAamp Micro DNA Kit was used to extract genomic DNA from the CD4+ T cells.

The library was generated by the immunoSEQ multiplex PCR assay. Regarding the original processing steps: During preprocessing, nonproductive sequences were removed, as were CDR3s that did not start with C, did not end with F or W, or were shorter than 7 amino acids. Antigen-specific clonotypes were called with the MANAFEST web app on the basis of expansion relative to the reference and to other culture wells. A clone was considered positive if significant expansion relative to the reference culture was observed in 2 of 3 replicate wells at an FDR below 0.05. To be called positive, a clone also had to show significant expansion compared with every other tandem well and an odds ratio greater than 5. CDR3 homology was quantified as pairwise Levenshtein distance, calculated with the stringdist R package after three terminal residues were trimmed from each end. As stored in TCRdb, this immuneACCESS dataset retains in-frame rearrangements with V and J assigned. A fraction of the clones does not appear; measured against another copy, unresolved V genes explain less than half of the discrepancy, and the remainder lacks a known reason. V and J calls and clone size are as listed in that table; D and trimming were resolved from the DNA. The sample contains around 20,000 clones, about 80% of them found a single time. Clones ranked in the top ten supply more than 9% of the sample.

The CDR3 has 15 amino acids, counting the end cysteine and phenylalanine. The CDR3 DNA has 45 bases and is translated from base 1. CDR1 and CDR2, per the germline V gene, are SGHAT and FQNNGV. Germline trimming: 0 bases from V, 4 bases from J; junction bases outside gene matches: 4. Specimen: CD4+ T cells from PBMCs, cultured in vitro. The chain joins TRBV11-2 to TRBJ2-7; the junction holds 9 bases that match TRBD1. The clonotype was recovered from a human donor in good health. CDR3 protein: CASSLEGTGSYEQYF. The DNA sequence is given as TGTGCCAGCAGCTTAGAGGGGACAGGGTCGTACGAGCAGTACTTC. Here the CDR3 is joined to the reference TRBV11-2 and TRBJ2-7 genes, and the full variable domain is: EAGVAQSPRYKIIEKRQSVAFWCNPISGHATLYWYQQILGQGPKLLIQFQNNGVVDDSQLPKDRFSAERLKGVDSTLKIQPAKLEDSAVYLCASSLEGTGSYEQYFGPGTRLTVT.